Listed below are T cell receptor beta chains from one sample, sequenced in a study of early T cells in non-severe SARS-CoV-2 infection. TCRdb re-derived calls from the 5' RACE reads in MiXCR, one entry per CDR3 protein. The table includes roughly 71,000 distinct CDR3 sequences, about 13% detected once. Sequenced: whole blood. The origin of the receptors is an adult who was a healthcare worker with PCR-confirmed SARS-CoV-2 infection or an uninfected control (not recorded which). CDR3s include the opening cysteine and the closing phenylalanine or tryptophan. D genes are given only for firm matches. Clone size is shown for a subset of rows, as once, few, many or a class of expanded clone.

many | TRBV20-1 | TRBD1 | 14 | CSARVGQGKSPLHF
NA | TRBV7-9 | NA | 15 | CASSLEGVTSYEQYF
many | TRBV23-1 | NA | 16 | CASSQSGQVITGELFF
few | TRBV7-9 | NA | 14 | CASSSTRGSSTQYF
few | TRBV6-2/TRBV6-3 | TRBD2 | 15 | CASSLVRAGVGEQYF
few | TRBV7-8 | TRBD1 | 14 | CASSVQGTNQPQHF
many | TRBV6-7 | NA | 15 | CASRRGPGSHQPQHF
many | TRBV28 | NA | 14 | CASNVGGPNTEAFF
many | TRBV29-1 | NA | 11 | CSVPLTGELFF
few | TRBV19 | TRBD1 | 19 | CASSTTTGGPLAGANVLTF
NA | TRBV12-3/TRBV12-4 | NA | 14 | CASSKGPSPYEQYF